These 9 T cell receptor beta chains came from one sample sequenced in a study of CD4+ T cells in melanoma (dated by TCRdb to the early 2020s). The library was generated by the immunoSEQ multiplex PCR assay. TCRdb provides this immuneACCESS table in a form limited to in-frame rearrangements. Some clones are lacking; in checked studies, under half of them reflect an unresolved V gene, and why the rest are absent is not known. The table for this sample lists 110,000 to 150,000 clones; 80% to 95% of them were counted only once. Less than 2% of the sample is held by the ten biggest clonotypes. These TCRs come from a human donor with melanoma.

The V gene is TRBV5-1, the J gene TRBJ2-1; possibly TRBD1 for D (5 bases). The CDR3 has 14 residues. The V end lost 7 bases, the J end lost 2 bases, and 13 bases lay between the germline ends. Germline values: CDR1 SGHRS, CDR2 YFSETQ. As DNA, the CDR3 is TGCGCCAGCTCAGTGGACATAGCCTACAATGAGCAGTTCTTC. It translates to CASSVDIAYNEQFF.

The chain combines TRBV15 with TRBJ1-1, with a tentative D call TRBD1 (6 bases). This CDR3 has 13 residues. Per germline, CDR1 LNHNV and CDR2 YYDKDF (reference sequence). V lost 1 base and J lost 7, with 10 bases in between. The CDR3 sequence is CATSRGTELEAFF. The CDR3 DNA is TGTGCCACCAGCAGAGGGACAGAGCTTGAAGCTTTCTTT.

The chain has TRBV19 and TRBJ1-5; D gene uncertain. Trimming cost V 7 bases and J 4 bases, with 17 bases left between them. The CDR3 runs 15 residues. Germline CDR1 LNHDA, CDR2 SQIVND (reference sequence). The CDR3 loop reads CASNPQELLNQPQHF. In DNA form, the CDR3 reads TGTGCCAGTAACCCCCAGGAACTGCTGAATCAGCCCCAGCATTTT.

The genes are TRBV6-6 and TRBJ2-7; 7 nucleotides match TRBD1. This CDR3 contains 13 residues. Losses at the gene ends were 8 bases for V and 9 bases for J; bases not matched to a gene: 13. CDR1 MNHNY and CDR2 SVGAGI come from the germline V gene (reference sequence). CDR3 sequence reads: CASGPGQAVRQYF. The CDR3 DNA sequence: TGTGCCAGCGGCCCCGGACAGGCTGTGCGGCAGTACTTC.

DNA for the CDR3: TGTGCCTGGAGTGAAGGTTTTGCGACACCACTGAAGCAGTTCTTC. Translation gives CAWSEGFATPLKQFF. The chain carries TRBV30 and TRBJ2-1; D gene unclear. The V gene lost 1 base and the J gene lost 11 bases, with 21 bases spanning the gap. CDR1 GTSNPN and CDR2 SVGIG come from the germline V gene (reference sequence). This CDR3 is 15 amino acids long. Complete variable domain (other parts from reference TRBV30 and TRBJ2-1): SQTIHQWPATLVQPVGSPLSLECTVEGTSNPNLYWYRQAAGRGLQLLFYSVGIGQISSEVPQNLSASRPQDRQFILSSKKLLLSDSGFYLCAWSEGFATPLKQFFGPGTRLTVL.

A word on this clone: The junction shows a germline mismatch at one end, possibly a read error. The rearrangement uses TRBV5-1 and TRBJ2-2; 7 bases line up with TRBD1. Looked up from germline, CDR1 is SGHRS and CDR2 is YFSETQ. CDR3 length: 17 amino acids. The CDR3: CASRLGSGTANTGELFF. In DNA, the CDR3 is TGCGCCAGCAGATTGGGGTCCGGGACAGCGAACACCGGGGAGCTGTTTTTT.

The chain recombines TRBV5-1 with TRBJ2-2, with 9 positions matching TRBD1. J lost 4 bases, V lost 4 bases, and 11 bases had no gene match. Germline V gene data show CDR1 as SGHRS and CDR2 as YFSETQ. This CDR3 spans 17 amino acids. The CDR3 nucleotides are TGCGCCAGCAGCGCAGGGACAGGGTTCATCATCACCGGGGAGCTGTTTTTT. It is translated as CASSAGTGFIITGELFF.

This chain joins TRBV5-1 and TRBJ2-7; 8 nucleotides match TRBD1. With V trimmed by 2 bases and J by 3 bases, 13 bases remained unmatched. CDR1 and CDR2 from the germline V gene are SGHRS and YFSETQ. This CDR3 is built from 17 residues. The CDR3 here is CASSFLAPGQGNYEQYF. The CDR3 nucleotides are TGCGCCAGCAGCTTTCTTGCCCCCGGACAGGGCAACTACGAGCAGTACTTC.

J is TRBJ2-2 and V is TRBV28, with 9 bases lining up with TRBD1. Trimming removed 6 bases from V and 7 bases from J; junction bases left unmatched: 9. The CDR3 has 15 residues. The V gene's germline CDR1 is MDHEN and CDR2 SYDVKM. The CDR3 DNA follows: TGTGCCAGCAGAACACCGGGACAGGGCCACGGGGAGCTGTTTTTT. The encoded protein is CASRTPGQGHGELFF.